This is a list of T cell receptor beta chains from one sample in a study of blood T cell repertoires in COVID-19. Generated by immunoSEQ multiplex PCR, the TCRdb table keeps only in-frame clones and is missing some. The table has fewer than 85,000 clones, approximately 81% seen once. The sample taken for sequencing was peripheral blood. Every receptor here comes from a woman older than 75 with active or convalescent COVID-19. Each CDR3 is given with its conserved first and last residue. A D gene is named only where the DNA matches it firmly. For some rows the clone size is stated as once, few or many, or as a class when expanded; others skip it.

>TRBV7-8|NA|TRBJ1-2|NA|13
TGTGCCAGCAGCTTAGGTGGCCTTTATGGCTACACCTTC
CASSLGGLYGYTF
>TRBV30|TRBD1|TRBJ1-5|NA|13
TGTGCCTGCGACAGGGATAGCAATCAGCCCCAGCATTTT
CACDRDSNQPQHF
>TRBV5-6|TRBD2|TRBJ2-1|NA|17
TGTGCCAGCAGCTTCGGTACGGCGGGAGGGCCCTACAATGAGCAGTTCTTC
CASSFGTAGGPYNEQFF
>TRBV5-3|NA|TRBJ1-1|NA|15
TGTGCCAGAAGCTTCGTTCCTACTAAGAACACTGAAGCTTTCTTT
CARSFVPTKNTEAFF
>TRBV30|TRBD1|TRBJ2-3|NA|17
TGTGCCTGGAGTGTACGAGCGGTCGACAGGGTAACAGATACGCAGTATTTT
CAWSVRAVDRVTDTQYF
>TRBV6-2/TRBV6-3|NA|TRBJ2-1|NA|12
TGTGCCAGCAGTTCCAGCGTCAATGAGCAGTTCTTC
CASSSSVNEQFF
>TRBV6-5|TRBD1|TRBJ1-1|NA|14
TGTGCCAGCAGGTTGGAGGGGGCGGGTACTGAAGCTTTCTTT
CASRLEGAGTEAFF
>TRBV28|NA|TRBJ2-4|NA|16
TGTGCCAGCAGCCCCCCGGGGATGGGGGCCAAAAACATTCAGTACTTC
CASSPPGMGAKNIQYF
>TRBV27|TRBD2|TRBJ2-1|NA|14
TGTGCCAGCAGTGGGGGACTAGCGGGAGCTGAGCAGTTCTTC
CASSGGLAGAEQFF
>TRBV24-1|TRBD2|TRBJ2-1|NA|16
TGTGCCACCAGTGGTAATCAGCGGGGGGACTACAATGAGCAGTTCTTC
CATSGNQRGDYNEQFF
>TRBV28|NA|TRBJ1-2|NA|14
TGTGCCAGCAGTTTACAGCAGGGCGGCTATGGCTACACCTTC
CASSLQQGGYGYTF
>TRBV19|NA|TRBJ1-5|NA|16
TGTGCCAGTACCATGGGGGGAGCCCTCCCTTGGGAGCCCCAGCATTTT
CASTMGGALPWEPQHF
>TRBV10-3|NA|TRBJ2-3|NA|14
TGTGCCATCAGGCGGGGTGCTAACACAGATACGCAGTATTTT
CAIRRGANTDTQYF
>TRBV3-1/TRBV3-2|TRBD1|TRBJ1-6|once|14
TGTGCCAGCAGCCAAAGGGGGCTAAGTTCACCCCTCCACTTT
CASSQRGLSSPLHF
>TRBV10-3|TRBD1|TRBJ2-1|NA|14
TGTGCCATCAAAGACAGGGGCGTCTACAATGAGCAGTTCTTC
CAIKDRGVYNEQFF
>TRBV18|TRBD1|TRBJ2-5|NA|14
TGTGCCAGCTCACCAACAGGGGGGAAAGAGACCCAGTACTTC
CASSPTGGKETQYF
>TRBV3-1/TRBV3-2|TRBD1|TRBJ1-3|NA|15
TGTGCCAGCAGCCAAGGGACAGGGGTAGGAAACACCATATATTTT
CASSQGTGVGNTIYF
>TRBV5-1|NA|TRBJ2-7|few|15
TGCGCCAGCAGCCGTCCCAGAGGTCAATCCTACGAGCAGTACTTC
CASSRPRGQSYEQYF
>TRBV27|TRBD1|TRBJ1-5|NA|19
TGTGCCAGCAGTAAACTTACCGGGACAGGAGGCAGTAGCAATCAGCCCCAGCATTTT
CASSKLTGTGGSSNQPQHF
>TRBV11-3|TRBD1|TRBJ2-7|NA|14
TGTGCCAGCAACTCCTCCGGGACAGACTACGAGCAGTACTTC
CASNSSGTDYEQYF
>TRBV18|NA|TRBJ1-1|NA|14
TGTGCCAGCTCACTCGTACAGGAGAACACTGAAGCTTTCTTT
CASSLVQENTEAFF
>TRBV6-2/TRBV6-3|TRBD1|TRBJ2-7|NA|17
TGTGCCAGCAGTTACTCGTTGAAGGCCGGGACAGGGTACGAGCAGTACTTC
CASSYSLKAGTGYEQYF
>TRBV2|TRBD1|TRBJ1-5|NA|16
TGTGCCAGCAGTTCCAGGGGACAGGGACTGCATCAGCCCCAGCATTTT
CASSSRGQGLHQPQHF
>TRBV15|NA|TRBJ1-6|NA|14
TGTGCCACCAGCTCACAGGGCTATAATTCACCCCTCCACTTT
CATSSQGYNSPLHF
>TRBV6-2/TRBV6-3|NA|TRBJ2-7|NA|16
TGTGCCAGCAGTTACTCCCGAACAGGGCGGTTGGACGAGCAGTACTTC
CASSYSRTGRLDEQYF
>TRBV24-1|TRBD2|TRBJ2-2|NA|18
TGTGCCACCAGTGATCCCGGAGATGGCGGGAGACCCACCGGGGAGCTGTTTTTT
CATSDPGDGGRPTGELFF
>TRBV5-1|TRBD1|TRBJ1-1|many|16
TGCGCCAGCAGCTTGGGTGCTGGTAGGGACAGCACTGAAGCTTTCTTT
CASSLGAGRDSTEAFF
>TRBV7-2|TRBD1|TRBJ2-7|NA|16
TGTGCCAGCAGCTTAGGGTACGGGGACAGGGGGCACGAGCAGTACTTC
CASSLGYGDRGHEQYF
>TRBV4-3|NA|TRBJ2-7|NA|14
TGCGCCAGCAGCCAAGGGACTAAAAACTACGAGCAGTACTTC
CASSQGTKNYEQYF
>TRBV29-1|NA|TRBJ2-7|NA|12
TGCAGCGTTATACCGGGAAACTACGAGCAGTACTTC
CSVIPGNYEQYF
>TRBV30|NA|TRBJ2-2|NA|14
TGTGCCTGGAGTGTGGTCAGATACACCGGGGAGCTGTTTTTT
CAWSVVRYTGELFF
>TRBV19|NA|TRBJ2-2|NA|12
TGTGCCAGTAGTATATACAGCGGGGAGCTGTTTTTT
CASSIYSGELFF
>TRBV7-2|TRBD1|TRBJ2-7|NA|15
TGTGCCAGCAGCTTAGGGTCCGGGACAGGACTCCAGCAGTACTTC
CASSLGSGTGLQQYF
>TRBV7-3|NA|TRBJ2-1|NA|12
TGTGCCAGCAGCTCCCCGGGTGGTGAGCAGTTCTTC
CASSSPGGEQFF
>TRBV7-9|NA|TRBJ1-2|few|13
TGTGCCAGCAGCTTAGAACAGGCGCGTGGCTACACCTTC
CASSLEQARGYTF
>TRBV19|TRBD1|TRBJ2-5|once|15
TGTGCCAGTAGTCCTCGGACAGGGGGCAAGGAGACCCAGTACTTC
CASSPRTGGKETQYF
>TRBV13|NA|TRBJ2-1|NA|15
TGTGCCAGCAGACAAAGGGGCGAGCTCACGGGTGAGCAGTTCTTC
CASRQRGELTGEQFF
>TRBV3-1/TRBV3-2|TRBD1|TRBJ1-5|NA|16
TGTGCCAGCAGCCAAGAGTTGGGACAGGGGAGACAGCCCCAGCATTTT
CASSQELGQGRQPQHF
>TRBV5-4|NA|TRBJ1-6|NA|15
TGTGCCAGCAGCCCCTGGGCGGGGTATAATTCACCCCTCCACTTT
CASSPWAGYNSPLHF
>TRBV6-1|TRBD2|TRBJ2-7|NA|15
TGTGCCAGCAGGAAGAAAGCGGGGGCAATCTACGAGCAGTACTTC
CASRKKAGAIYEQYF
>TRBV3-1/TRBV3-2|TRBD2|TRBJ2-1|NA|16
TGTGCCAGCAACCGGACTAGCGGGTCCCTCTTGAATGAGCAGTTCTTC
CASNRTSGSLLNEQFF
>TRBV4-1|NA|TRBJ1-1|NA|13
TGCGCCAGCAGCCAACTAAGAAACACTGAAGCTTTCTTT
CASSQLRNTEAFF
>TRBV6-6|TRBD1|TRBJ1-4|few|16
TGTGCCAGCAGTTATGCCTCCGGGACAGCTAATGAAAAACTGTTTTTT
CASSYASGTANEKLFF
>TRBV19|NA|TRBJ1-3|NA|14
TGTGCCAGTCTAAAGACAGAAACCGGAAACACCATATATTTT
CASLKTETGNTIYF
>TRBV5-4|TRBD1|TRBJ1-1|NA|12
TGTGCCAGCAGCTTGGGGGACAGGGAAGCTTTCTTT
CASSLGDREAFF
>TRBV5-1|TRBD2|TRBJ2-7|few|15
TGCGCCAGCAGCCCCGGGACTAGCGGGAGTAACGAGCAGTACTTC
CASSPGTSGSNEQYF
>TRBV25-1|NA|TRBJ2-3|once|13
TGTGCCAGCAGTGCACTGGGGCCAGATACGCAGTATTTT
CASSALGPDTQYF
>TRBV5-1|NA|TRBJ2-3|NA|14
TGCGCCAGCGGGTATGCGGGGCGTTCAGATACGCAGTATTTT
CASGYAGRSDTQYF
>TRBV15|TRBD1|TRBJ1-3|NA|17
TGTGCCACCAAAGGGGCCCAGGACAGGGTCAACGGAAACACCATATATTTT
CATKGAQDRVNGNTIYF
>TRBV11-2|TRBD1|TRBJ1-2|once|14
TGTGCCAGCAGCAGAGGGGGCGCGCCCGATGGCTACACCTTC
CASSRGGAPDGYTF
>TRBV9|TRBD2|TRBJ2-1|NA|16
TGTGCCAGCAGCGGACTAGCGGGAGTGGGCAGGAATGAGCAGTTCTTC
CASSGLAGVGRNEQFF
>TRBV6-5|NA|TRBJ1-5|NA|14
TGTGCCAGCAGTTACTCCGAGGGCAATCAGCCCCAGCATTTT
CASSYSEGNQPQHF
>TRBV6-5|TRBD2|TRBJ2-2|NA|15
TGTGCCAGCAGCTGGCTAGCGGGAGTCAGGGGGGAGCTGTTTTTT
CASSWLAGVRGELFF
>TRBV27|NA|TRBJ1-5|NA|17
TGTGCCAGCAGTTACCTCCCCGCGGGCCCCGGTAATCAGCCCCAGCATTTT
CASSYLPAGPGNQPQHF
>TRBV6-6|TRBD2|TRBJ2-1|NA|14
TGTGCCAGCAGTGATGCGGGGGACTACAATGAGCAGTTCTTC
CASSDAGDYNEQFF
>TRBV27|TRBD1|TRBJ2-3|NA|15
TGTGCCAGCAGTGGAGGGACAGGGTGGGCCGATACGCAGTATTTT
CASSGGTGWADTQYF